Reported below is one T cell receptor (beta chain). CDR3 size: 12 residues. With V trimmed by 6 bases and J by 5 bases, 2 bases remained unmatched. Germline CDR1 and CDR2: MNHEY and SVGEGT. Some clones are missing from TCRdb's copy, which holds only in-frame ones; the method was immunoSEQ multiplex PCR. The sample includes some 200,000 clones, around 90% of them seen just once. This sample was taken from a study of blood T cell repertoires in COVID-19. About the study: Collection of acute and convalescent COVID-19 samples took place in the United States, Italy and Spain. Nucleic acid was either cDNA or gDNA, and it came from T cells, B-cell-depleted T cells, or PBMCs.

Researchers sorted participants into cohorts using their self-reported clinical history. The source is a woman in her twenties or thirties who had recovered from COVID-19. V gene TRBV6-2 or TRBV6-3 combines with J gene TRBJ2-5, with 8 bases identical to TRBD2. What was sequenced was PBMCs or T cells enriched from blood (not recorded which). The CDR3: CASSPGGETQYF. The CDR3 DNA reads TGTGCCAGCAGCCCGGGGGGGGAGACCCAGTACTTC.